This T cell receptor beta chain appears in the sequencing data of a study of cytomegalovirus exposure and HLA in healthy donors. Study-wide results and caveats: Sequencing likely generated an artifact that appeared as a cluster of highly shared sequence variants.

Germline V gives CDR1 MNHEY, CDR2 SMNVEV (reference sequence). The CDR3 has 15 residues. Trimming removed 5 bases at V and 5 bases at J, with 18 bases between. Points on this clone: The target antigen is unknown.

The PCR used 60 Vbeta and 13 Jbeta primers. The repertoire was sequenced with immunoSEQ multiplex PCR; TCRdb's copy has only in-frame clones and lacks some. The table shows 150,000 to 200,000 clones, with about 80% occurring only once. The V call is TRBV27, the J call TRBJ1-1; tentatively, D is TRBD1 (6 bases). The specimen sequenced was PBMCs. The sequence was obtained from a woman under 30 in good health and CMV-seropositive. The CDR3 region has the DNA TGTGCCAGCAGTCCGTGGACGGTCCAGGGGACTGAAGCTTTCTTT. Translation gives CASSPWTVQGTEAFF.